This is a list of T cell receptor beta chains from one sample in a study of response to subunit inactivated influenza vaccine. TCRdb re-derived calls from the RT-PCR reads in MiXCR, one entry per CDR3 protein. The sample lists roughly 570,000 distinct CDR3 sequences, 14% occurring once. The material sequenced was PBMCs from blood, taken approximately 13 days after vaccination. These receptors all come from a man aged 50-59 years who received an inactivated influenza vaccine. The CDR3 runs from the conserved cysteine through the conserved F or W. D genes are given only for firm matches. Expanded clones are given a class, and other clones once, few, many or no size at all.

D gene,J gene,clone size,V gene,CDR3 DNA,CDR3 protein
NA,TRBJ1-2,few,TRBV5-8,TGTGCCAGCAGCTTGGGACAGGAACTAGCCTACTATGGCTACACCTTC,CASSLGQELAYYGYTF
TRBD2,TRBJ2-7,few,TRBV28,TGTGCCAGCAGTTTAATGGGACTAGCGGGAGACGAGCAGTACTTC,CASSLMGLAGDEQYF
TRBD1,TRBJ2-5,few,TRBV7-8,TGTGCCAGCAGCTTAACCTACAGGGGGCAGGGGTCAGAGACCCAGTACTTC,CASSLTYRGQGSETQYF
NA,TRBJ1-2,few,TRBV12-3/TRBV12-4,TGTGCCAGCAGCCATACCCGACCGACGAACTATGGCTACACCTTC,CASSHTRPTNYGYTF
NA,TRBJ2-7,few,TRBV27,TGTGCCAGCAGTCCCTTGCCTAGCGATAGCTCCTACGAGCAGTACTTC,CASSPLPSDSSYEQYF
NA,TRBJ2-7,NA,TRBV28,TGTGCCAGCAGTTTCTGGGGAACAGGAACCTACGAGCAGTACTTC,CASSFWGTGTYEQYF
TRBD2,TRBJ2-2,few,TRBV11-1,TGTGCCAGCAGCCGTATTCGACTAGCGGGGAAAGGTACCGGGGAGCTGTTTTTT,CASSRIRLAGKGTGELFF
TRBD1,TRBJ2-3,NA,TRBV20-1,TGCAGTGCTCGTACAGGGGGGAGCACAGATACGCAGTATTTT,CSARTGGSTDTQYF
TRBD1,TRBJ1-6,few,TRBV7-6,TGTGCCAGCAGCCGGGACAGGGGTGGCTCACCCCTCCACTTT,CASSRDRGGSPLHF
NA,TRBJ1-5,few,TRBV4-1,TGCGCCAGCAGCCAAGATTCCGACGGTTATAGCAATCAGCCCCAGCATTTT,CASSQDSDGYSNQPQHF
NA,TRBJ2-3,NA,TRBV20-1,TGCAGTGCTAGAGTAACTACATCAGATACGCAGTATTTT,CSARVTTSDTQYF
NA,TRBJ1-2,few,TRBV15,TGTGCCACCAGCAGAGATCGGGGGGCACTCTATGGCTACACCTTC,CATSRDRGALYGYTF
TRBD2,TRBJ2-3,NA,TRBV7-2,TGTGCCAGCAGCCTAGGGGACTACAACACAGATACGCAGTATTTT,CASSLGDYNTDTQYF
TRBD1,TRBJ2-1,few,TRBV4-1,TGCGCCAGCAGCCAAGGACAGGGGATCTACAATGAGCAGTTCTTC,CASSQGQGIYNEQFF
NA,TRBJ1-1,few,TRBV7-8,TGTGCCAGCAGCTTAGTAGTAGACACTGAAGCTTTCTTT,CASSLVVDTEAFF
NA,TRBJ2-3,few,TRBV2,TGTGCCAGCAACCGGGACCTCGGGGATACGCAGTATTTT,CASNRDLGDTQYF
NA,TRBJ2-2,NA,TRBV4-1,TGCGCCAGCAGCCAAGTATATGGCACCGGGGAGCTGTTTTTT,CASSQVYGTGELFF
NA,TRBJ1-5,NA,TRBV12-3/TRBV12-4,TGTGCCAGCAGTTTAGCGCTCGGGCAGCAGCCCCAGCATTTT,CASSLALGQQPQHF
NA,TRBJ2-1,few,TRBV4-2,TGTGCCAGCAGCACCTTTAGGCCCGAAATATACAATGAGCAGTTCTTC,CASSTFRPEIYNEQFF
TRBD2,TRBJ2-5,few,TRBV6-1,TGTGCCAGCGCTTCCCTTAGCGGGAAAGAGACCCAGTACTTC,CASASLSGKETQYF
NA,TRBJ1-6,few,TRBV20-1,TGCAGTGCTAGATTCGTGACAGGTTTGAATTCACCCCTCCACTTT,CSARFVTGLNSPLHF
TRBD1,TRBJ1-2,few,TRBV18,TGTGCCAGCTCACATGAAAGGGGGCTCTATGGCTACACCTTC,CASSHERGLYGYTF
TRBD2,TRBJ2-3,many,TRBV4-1,TGCGCCAGCAGCCTAACTAGCGGGGGGAGCACAGATACGCAGTATTTT,CASSLTSGGSTDTQYF
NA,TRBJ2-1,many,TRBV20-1,TGCAGTGCTAGAGATATGGGCACCCACAATGAGCAGTTCTTC,CSARDMGTHNEQFF
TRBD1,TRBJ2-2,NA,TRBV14,TGTGCCAGCAGCAACAGGGGGTCGAACACCGGGGAGCTGTTTTTT,CASSNRGSNTGELFF
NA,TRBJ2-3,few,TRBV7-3,TGTGCCAGCAGCTTAGCCGTAGGGGAGGGACAGGTGCGCACAGATACGCAGTATTTT,CASSLAVGEGQVRTDTQYF
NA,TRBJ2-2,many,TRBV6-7,TGTGCCAGCAGCCCGCATACTAGTGGCACCGGGGAGCTGTTTTTT,CASSPHTSGTGELFF
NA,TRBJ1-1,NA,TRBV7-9,TGTGCCAGCAGCTTAGATCTCCAGGGTTGGGCTTTCTTT,CASSLDLQGWAFF
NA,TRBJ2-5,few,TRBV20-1,TGCAGTGCCCGGGGACCGCTAGGGATGGAGACCCAGTACTTC,CSARGPLGMETQYF
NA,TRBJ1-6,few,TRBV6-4,TGTGCCAGCATTCAGGGCCGGAATAATTCACCCCTCCACTTT,CASIQGRNNSPLHF
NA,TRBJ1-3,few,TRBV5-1,TGCGCCAGCAGGAACGAAGCTGGAAACACCATATATTTT,CASRNEAGNTIYF
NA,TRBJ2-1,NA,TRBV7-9,TGTGCCAGCGTCGCGGGACAGACAAACAATGAGCAGTTCTTC,CASVAGQTNNEQFF
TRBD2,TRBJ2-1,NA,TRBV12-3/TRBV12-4,TGTGCCAGCAGTCTAGCGGGGGGGCCCGTTGAGCAGTTCTTC,CASSLAGGPVEQFF
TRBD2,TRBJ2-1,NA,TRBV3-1,TGTGCCAGCAGCCAAGACCCGGGACTAGGTAGCAATGAGCAGTTCTTC,CASSQDPGLGSNEQFF
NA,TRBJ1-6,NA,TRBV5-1,TGCGCCAGCAGCTTGGATGCAGGAGATAATTCACCCCTCCACTTT,CASSLDAGDNSPLHF
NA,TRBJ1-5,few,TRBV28,TGTGCCAGCAGCCCCCTGGGGGGTAGCAATCAGCCCCAGCATTTT,CASSPLGGSNQPQHF